These 31 T cell receptor beta chains came from one sample sequenced in a study of regulatory T cells in long-lasting Graves disease. TCR beta libraries were built with iRepertoire HTBI primers and Arm-PCR of CDR3 regions. TCRdb itself ran the multiplex PCR reads through MiXCR, one entry per CDR3 protein. This table holds 350,000 to 450,000 distinct CDR3 sequences, 15% found once. As for time point: newly diagnosed GD, antithyroid drugs for less than 3 months. With RNA extracted from PBMCs as input, the TCR library was made. This sample was also put to use in a study of T cells in Graves' hyperthyroidism and ophthalmopathy.

Material: peripheral blood mononuclear cells (PBMCs), obtained at new diagnosis, from a patient treated with antithyroid drugs. The receptors here all came from a woman between 40 and 55 years old with Graves disease.

Many counts were recorded for this clonotype. The rearrangement links TRBV3-1 to TRBJ2-1; 9 positions agree with TRBD1. The J segment lost 7 bases and the V segment lost 3 bases, leaving 4 bases of the junction unmatched. CDR1 is LGHDT and CDR2 is YNNKEL in the germline V gene (reference sequence). CDR3 length equals 14 residues. The CDR3: CASSHGQGSNEQFF. The DNA for the CDR3 is TGTGCCAGCAGCCATGGACAGGGGAGTAATGAGCAGTTCTTC.

This clonotype appeared many times. The chain employs TRBV15 and TRBJ2-5, with D hard to call. Germline-derived CDR1 and CDR2 are LNHNV and YYDKDF (reference sequence). The V and J ends lost 5 bases and 2 bases respectively, with 9 bases between them. The CDR3 loop spans 13 amino acids. In DNA, the CDR3 is TGTGCCACCAGCGTCGGGCCGCAAGAGACCCAGTACTTC. Translating it yields CATSVGPQETQYF.

By share, this clonotype counts as medium-sized. The chain is built from TRBV12-3 or TRBV12-4 and TRBJ2-1; TRBD2 aligns across 7 bases. The CDR3 spans 16 residues. The V and J ends lost 1 base and 9 bases, in that order; junction bases with no gene match: 12. The CDR3 spells CASSLVTGGPGGEQFF. CDR3 coding DNA: TGTGCCAGCAGTTTAGTCACCGGCGGACCGGGGGGTGAGCAGTTCTTC.

This clonotype was seen just once. This chain links TRBV18 with TRBJ2-5; D is possibly TRBD1 (6 bases). V lost 2 bases and J 2 bases, leaving 12 bases between the germline ends. This CDR3 spans 15 amino acids. Per germline, CDR1 KGHSH and CDR2 LQKENI. CDR3 residues: CASSPGDNRQETQYF. The CDR3 DNA follows: TGTGCCAGCTCACCAGGGGACAACCGACAAGAGACCCAGTACTTC.

This clonotype was detected many times. The genes are TRBV30 and TRBJ2-2; D is possibly TRBD2 (5 bases). Germline CDR1 GTSNPN, CDR2 SVGIG (reference sequence). The V end lost 3 bases, the J end lost 5 bases, and 10 bases lay between the germline ends. The CDR3 totals 13 residues. CDR3 loop: CAWRFERTGELFF. In DNA form, the CDR3 reads TGTGCCTGGAGGTTTGAGCGGACCGGGGAGCTGTTTTTT.

This clonotype was counted between two and nine times. J is TRBJ2-1 and V is TRBV11-3; TRBD2 matches 12 bases. The trim removed 5 bases at V and 8 bases at J, leaving 7 bases unmatched. Germline CDR1 SGHNT, CDR2 YENEEA. This CDR3 is built from 15 residues. The CDR3 reads CASSLRLAGADEQFF. The CDR3 nucleotides are TGTGCCAGCAGCCTGAGACTAGCGGGAGCGGATGAGCAGTTCTTC.

This clonotype was detected only a few times. V is TRBV28 and J is TRBJ2-2; D remains ambiguous. Deletions cut 4 bases from V and 8 bases from J, with 5 bases between. Germline V gene sequence: CDR1 MDHEN, CDR2 SYDVKM. This CDR3 region has 11 residues. CDR3 loop: CASSSQGELFF. In DNA, the CDR3 is TGTGCCAGCAGTTCCCAGGGGGAGCTGTTTTTT. Full variable domain (rest looked up from reference TRBV28 and TRBJ2-2): DVKVTQSSRYLVKRTGEKVFLECVQDMDHENMFWYRQDPGLGLRLIYFSYDVKMKEKGDIPEGYSVSREKKERFSLILESASTNQTSMYLCASSSQGELFFGEGSRLTVL.

Written as DNA, the CDR3 is TGTGCCAGCAGTCCAGGGTTATGGAACACTGAAGCTTTCTTT. It yields the protein CASSPGLWNTEAFF. The genes are TRBV27 and TRBJ1-1; possibly TRBD1 for D (5 bases). The CDR3 extends over 14 amino acids. CDR1 MNHEY and CDR2 SMNVEV come from the germline V gene (reference sequence). V was cut by 5 bases and J by 1 base, with 11 bases left in between.

This clonotype has a handful of counts. The gene calls are TRBV7-9 and TRBJ1-4; the D gene is possibly TRBD1 (6 bases). The CDR3 is made up of 14 amino acids. The V end lost 8 bases, the J end lost 8 bases, and 18 bases lay between the germline ends. Germline CDR1 SEHNR, CDR2 FQNEAQ (reference sequence). The CDR3 spells CASQNLVGHEKLFF. Written as DNA, the CDR3 is TGTGCCAGCCAAAATTTGGTGGGACACGAAAAACTGTTTTTT. Variable domain in full (rest from reference TRBV7-9 and TRBJ1-4): DTGVSQNPRHKITKRGQNVTFRCDPISEHNRLYWYRQTLGQGPEFLTYFQNEAQLEKSRLLSDRFSAERPKGSFSTLEIQRTEQGDSAMYLCASQNLVGHEKLFFGSGTQLSVL.

This clonotype was recorded many times. V gene TRBV28 combines with J gene TRBJ1-5; unclear D gene. The germline CDR1 and CDR2 sequences are MDHEN and SYDVKM. V was shortened by 5 bases and J by 0 bases, with 14 bases between the two germline ends. This CDR3 spans 16 amino acids. CDR3 in amino acids: CASSRAISSSNQPQHF. DNA for the CDR3: TGTGCCAGCAGTCGAGCGATTTCGTCTAGCAATCAGCCCCAGCATTTT.

This clonotype was seen only a few times. The chain joins TRBV9 to TRBJ2-6; D is unresolved. This CDR3 has 13 amino acids. V was cut by 2 bases and J by 4 bases, with 4 bases left in between. Germline V lookup: CDR1 SGDLS, CDR2 YYNGEE. The CDR3 reads CASSVLGANVLTF. As DNA, the CDR3 is TGTGCCAGCAGCGTTTTGGGGGCCAACGTCCTGACTTTC. The full variable domain, completed using reference TRBV9 and TRBJ2-6, is DSGVTQTPKHLITATGQRVTLRCSPRSGDLSVYWYQQSLDQGLQFLIQYYNGEERAKGNILERFSAQQFPDLHSELNLSSLELGDSALYFCASSVLGANVLTFGAGSRLTVL.

The CDR3: CASSTLLTSGRNEQFF. The DNA of the CDR3 is TGTGCCAGCAGCACCCTCCTGACTAGCGGGAGGAATGAGCAGTTCTTC. The rearrangement uses TRBV11-2 and TRBJ2-1; 13 bases align to TRBD2. Trimming cost V 5 bases and J 7 bases; bases outside gene matches: 8. From germline, CDR1 is SGHAT and CDR2 FQNNGV. The CDR3 sequence is 16 residues long. Drawing the rest from reference TRBV11-2 and TRBJ2-1, the complete variable domain is EAGVAQSPRYKIIEKRQSVAFWCNPISGHATLYWYQQILGQGPKLLIQFQNNGVVDDSQLPKDRFSAERLKGVDSTLKIQPAKLEDSAVYLCASSTLLTSGRNEQFFGPGTRLTVL.

In its sample, this clonotype was seen a few times. J is TRBJ2-5 and V is TRBV6-2 or TRBV6-3; D is ambiguous. Germline V gene data show CDR1 as MNHEY and CDR2 as SVGEGT. The V and J ends lost 6 bases and 5 bases respectively, with 16 bases between them. CDR3 size: 14 residues. In DNA, the CDR3 is TGTGCCAGCAGGGTGGATTACGCAGCCGAGACCCAGTACTTC. Protein sequence: CASRVDYAAETQYF.

Of note for this clonotype: Given a much more abundant clone one base away, this may be a read error. The V and J genes are TRBV19 and TRBJ1-2; D gene ambiguous. The length of the CDR3 is 13 residues. Trimming took 9 bases from V and 6 from J, leaving 17 bases between them. The germline gives CDR1 LNHDA, CDR2 SQIVND (reference sequence). The CDR3 sequence: CASRGRGKDGYTF. CDR3 sequence (DNA): TGTGCCAGCCGTGGACGGGGTAAGGATGGCTACACCTTC.

This clonotype appeared many times. The J gene is TRBJ2-1, the V gene TRBV2; TRBD1 matches 11 bases. Germline assignment: CDR1 SNHLY and CDR2 FYNNEI. Losses at the gene ends were 2 bases for V and 6 bases for J; bases not matched to a gene: 6. This CDR3 has 16 amino acids. Here the CDR3 reads CASSEFGQGALNEQFF. CDR3 bases: TGTGCCAGCAGTGAATTTGGACAGGGGGCTCTCAATGAGCAGTTCTTC.

In this sample, this clonotype turned up many times. The chain recombines TRBV2 with TRBJ2-1, with 10 nucleotides matching TRBD2. The germline V gene has CDR1 SNHLY and CDR2 FYNNEI. V trimming: 6 bases; J trimming: 2 bases; junction bases outside the gene matches: 4. The CDR3 loop spans 15 amino acids. DNA of the CDR3: TGTGCCAGCAGGGTAGCGGGAGGAACCTACAATGAGCAGTTCTTC. Protein sequence: CASRVAGGTYNEQFF.

This clonotype came up many times. The chain recombines TRBV12-3 or TRBV12-4 with TRBJ2-3; no reliable D call. The CDR3 contains 13 residues. Trimming took 3 bases from V and 3 from J, leaving 7 bases between them. The CDR3 DNA reads as TGTGCCAGCAGTTTTGATTTAACAGATACGCAGTATTTT. Residues: CASSFDLTDTQYF.

This clonotype was observed a handful of times. This chain joins TRBV20-1 and TRBJ2-7; D may correspond to TRBD1 or TRBD2 (5 bases each). This CDR3 region has 15 residues. Germline values: CDR1 DFQATT, CDR2 SNEGSKA (reference sequence). V gave up 0 bases and J gave up 5 bases, with 17 bases separating them. The CDR3 loop reads CSARDLTRTRNEQYF. CDR3 coding DNA: TGCAGTGCTAGAGATTTAACTAGGACACGAAACGAGCAGTACTTC.

For this clonotype: A read error may account for a junction end that differs from germline. The CDR3 DNA sequence: TGCAGCGTTGCTACAGGGGAGAACACTGAAGCTCTCTTT. This codes for CSVATGENTEALF. The chain uses TRBV29-1 and TRBJ1-1, with 7 bases matching TRBD1. The germline V gene encodes CDR1 SQVTM and CDR2 ANQGSEA. The CDR3 extends over 13 amino acids.

In the case of this clonotype: A single base separates this from a much larger clone, so it may be a read error. The rearrangement joins TRBV7-8 to TRBJ2-1, with 9 bases matching TRBD2. V shed 6 bases and J 7 bases; nucleotides not matched to a gene: 13. CDR1 and CDR2 from the germline V gene are SGHVS and FQNEAQ. The CDR3 sequence is 16 residues long. The CDR3 protein is CASRPRAGGPGNEQFF. CDR3 DNA sequence: TGTGCCAGCAGGCCAAGGGCGGGAGGGCCGGGGAATGAGCAGTTCTTC.

This clonotype came up a few times. This chain uses TRBV27 with TRBJ2-1; D is possibly TRBD1 (5 bases). There are 13 residues in the CDR3. The V end was cut by 2 bases, the J end by 10 bases, with 12 bases between. Germline loops: CDR1 MNHEY, CDR2 SMNVEV (reference sequence). The CDR3 DNA reads TGTGCCAGCAGTTTAGGCAGGGTGTACGAGCAGTTCTTC. Translated: CASSLGRVYEQFF.

This clonotype has ten or more counts. The gene calls are TRBV27 and TRBJ2-7, with TRBD2 identical over 13 bases. The V gene's germline CDR1 is MNHEY and CDR2 SMNVEV (reference sequence). This CDR3 has 14 amino acids. V trimming: 6 bases; J trimming: 6 bases; junction bases outside the gene matches: 5. This CDR3 reads CASSFRLAGGEQYF. CDR3 bases: TGTGCCAGCAGCTTTAGACTAGCGGGAGGCGAGCAGTACTTC.

This clonotype was counted at least ten times. The rearrangement links TRBV28 to TRBJ1-5; D is perhaps TRBD1 (6 bases). The CDR3 is made up of 15 amino acids. CDR1 and CDR2 from the germline V gene are MDHEN and SYDVKM. Trimming took 8 bases from V and 0 from J, leaving 14 bases between them. The DNA for the CDR3 is TGTGCCAGCCAACAGACAGGTTATAGCAATCAGCCCCAGCATTTT. Translation: CASQQTGYSNQPQHF.

The chain is built from TRBV13 and TRBJ2-2; TRBD2 aligns across 12 bases. Germline assignment: CDR1 PRHDT and CDR2 FYEKMQ (reference sequence). The CDR3 loop spans 16 amino acids. V dropped 4 bases and J dropped 7; count of bases not matched to a gene: 7. CDR3: CASSSTSGRAGGELFF. The DNA for the CDR3 is TGTGCCAGCAGCTCGACTAGCGGGAGAGCGGGCGGGGAGCTGTTTTTT.

Many counts were recorded for this clonotype. The chain couples TRBV2 to TRBJ2-1; a possible D gene is TRBD2 (6 bases). V dropped 0 bases and J dropped 4 bases, with 7 bases sitting between them. In germline, CDR1 is SNHLY, CDR2 FYNNEI. The CDR3 spans 14 residues. The CDR3 DNA reads TGTGCCAGCAGTGAAGCGGGAGGTTACAATGAGCAGTTCTTC. It is translated as CASSEAGGYNEQFF.

This clonotype was seen a handful of times. The V call is TRBV3-1, the J call TRBJ2-2, with 14 bases lining up with TRBD2. Germline V gives CDR1 LGHDT, CDR2 YNNKEL (reference sequence). This CDR3 spans 17 amino acids. Trimming cost V 4 bases and J 5 bases; bases outside gene matches: 6. DNA of the CDR3: TGTGCCAGCAGCCGAGGGACTAGCGGGAGCCGGACCGGGGAGCTGTTTTTT. This gives the protein CASSRGTSGSRTGELFF.

This clonotype was seen more than once but under ten times. V gene TRBV20-1 combines with J gene TRBJ2-3; 8 bases map to TRBD1. The J segment lost 4 bases and the V segment lost 0 bases, leaving 6 bases of the junction unmatched. Germline V gene data show CDR1 as DFQATT and CDR2 as SNEGSKA (reference sequence). The CDR3 is made up of 15 amino acids. The CDR3 DNA reads as TGCAGTGCTAGAGATCTGCAGGGGGCGGCAGATACGCAGTATTTT. It translates to CSARDLQGAADTQYF.

This clonotype has more than one count but fewer than ten. This chain joins TRBV6-5 and TRBJ1-5, with 12 bases identical to TRBD1. With V trimmed by 0 bases and J by 4 bases, 4 bases remained unmatched. The germline V gene encodes CDR1 MNHEY and CDR2 SVGAGI. There are 17 residues in the CDR3. CDR3 DNA: TGTGCCAGCAGTTACTCTCGGGACAGGGGGCGGAATCAGCCCCAGCATTTT. Protein product: CASSYSRDRGRNQPQHF.

This clonotype was observed a few times. This chain uses TRBV6-4 with TRBJ2-3; D not certain. With 2 bases removed from V and 1 base from J, the gap between germline ends came to 4 bases. Germline V gene data show CDR1 as MRHNA and CDR2 as SNTAGT. The CDR3 is 13 residues long. The CDR3 DNA reads TGTGCCAGCAGTGACGCGGGCACAGATACGCAGTATTTT. This sequence encodes CASSDAGTDTQYF.

The J gene is TRBJ1-1, the V gene TRBV10-1; possible D gene TRBD1, 5 bases. The V end lost 4 bases, the J end lost 5 bases, and 11 bases lay between the germline ends. The CDR3 loop spans 13 amino acids. Looked up from germline, CDR1 is WNHNN and CDR2 is SYGVQD (reference sequence). CDR3 amino acids: CASSGSGGTEAFF. The CDR3 DNA reads as TGCGCCAGCAGTGGATCCGGGGGGACTGAAGCTTTCTTT.

This chain uses TRBV28 with TRBJ2-7, with a weak D call TRBD2 (5 bases). The CDR3 totals 14 residues. The V and J ends lost 2 bases and 5 bases respectively, with 13 bases between them. Germline V gives CDR1 MDHEN, CDR2 SYDVKM. CDR3 in DNA: TGTGCCAGCAGTTTAGCCCCTCGAGGGAACGAGCAGTACTTC. Translating gives CASSLAPRGNEQYF.